This is a list of T cell receptor beta chains from one sample in a study of blood T cell repertoires in COVID-19. Measured with immunoSEQ multiplex PCR; TCRdb has only the in-frame clones, and not every one. Of roughly 70,000 clones in the sample, over 75% were seen once. The sequencing sample was made of peripheral blood. These receptors were collected from a woman in her sixties with acute or convalescent COVID-19. The CDR3 runs from the conserved cysteine through the conserved F or W. Each record gives: clone size, J gene, V gene, D gene, CDR3 protein, CDR3 DNA. D genes are given only for firm matches. Size is stated for part of the rows, as once, few or many counts, or as a class when the clone is expanded.

clone size: -; J gene: TRBJ1-6; V gene: TRBV21-1; D gene: -; CDR3 protein: CASSSSRTGASPLHF; CDR3 DNA: TGTGCCAGCAGCAGCAGTCGGACAGGGGCTTCACCCCTCCACTTT
clone size: -; J gene: TRBJ1-1; V gene: TRBV7-3; D gene: TRBD1; CDR3 protein: CASSRDRDTEAFF; CDR3 DNA: TGTGCCAGCAGTAGGGACAGAGACACTGAAGCTTTCTTT
clone size: -; J gene: TRBJ2-7; V gene: TRBV5-1; D gene: -; CDR3 protein: CASSLSSGTYEQYF; CDR3 DNA: TGCGCCAGCAGCTTGTCCAGCGGCACCTACGAGCAGTACTTC
clone size: -; J gene: TRBJ1-3; V gene: TRBV4-1; D gene: -; CDR3 protein: CASSRAQGVGNTIYF; CDR3 DNA: TGCGCCAGCAGCCGAGCGCAGGGTGTTGGAAACACCATATATTTT
clone size: -; J gene: TRBJ2-5; V gene: TRBV4-2; D gene: TRBD2; CDR3 protein: CASSQVRNSGGETQYF; CDR3 DNA: TGTGCCAGCAGCCAAGTCAGGAATAGCGGGGGGGAGACCCAGTACTTC
clone size: -; J gene: TRBJ1-2; V gene: TRBV5-8; D gene: TRBD1; CDR3 protein: CASSFGRGANYGYTF; CDR3 DNA: TGTGCCAGCAGCTTCGGCAGGGGGGCTAACTATGGCTACACCTTC
clone size: -; J gene: TRBJ2-5; V gene: TRBV7-9; D gene: TRBD1; CDR3 protein: CASSTPGGGETQYF; CDR3 DNA: TGTGCCAGCAGCACTCCAGGGGGCGGAGAGACCCAGTACTTC
clone size: once; J gene: TRBJ1-6; V gene: TRBV3-1/TRBV3-2; D gene: -; CDR3 protein: CASSRSGRGNSPLHF; CDR3 DNA: TGTGCCAGCAGCCGGAGTGGCAGGGGCAATTCTCCCCTCCACTTT
clone size: -; J gene: TRBJ2-7; V gene: TRBV11-2; D gene: TRBD1; CDR3 protein: CASSPLDRGPRHYEQYF; CDR3 DNA: TGTGCCAGCAGCCCCCTCGACAGGGGGCCGCGACATTACGAGCAGTACTTC
clone size: -; J gene: TRBJ2-1; V gene: TRBV7-3; D gene: TRBD2; CDR3 protein: CASSLTSGGANEQFF; CDR3 DNA: TGTGCCAGCAGCTTAACTAGCGGGGGGGCAAATGAGCAGTTCTTC
clone size: once; J gene: TRBJ1-1; V gene: TRBV4-1; D gene: -; CDR3 protein: CASSLIYTDKNTEAFF; CDR3 DNA: TGCGCCAGCAGCCTAATTTACACGGACAAGAACACTGAAGCTTTCTTT
clone size: -; J gene: TRBJ1-2; V gene: TRBV14; D gene: TRBD1; CDR3 protein: CASSQVAGQDYGYTF; CDR3 DNA: TGTGCCAGCAGCCAAGTGGCCGGACAGGATTATGGCTACACCTTC
clone size: once; J gene: TRBJ1-1; V gene: TRBV4-1; D gene: -; CDR3 protein: CASSPNGVPLPNTEAFF; CDR3 DNA: TGCGCCAGCAGTCCCAACGGGGTTCCTCTGCCGAACACTGAAGCTTTCTTT
clone size: -; J gene: TRBJ2-3; V gene: TRBV19; D gene: -; CDR3 protein: CASSIRRETPDTQYF; CDR3 DNA: TGTGCCAGTAGTATACGTCGGGAGACCCCAGATACGCAGTATTTT
clone size: -; J gene: TRBJ2-5; V gene: TRBV5-5; D gene: TRBD2; CDR3 protein: CASSSGGAGGETQYF; CDR3 DNA: TGTGCCAGCAGCTCTGGGGGAGCGGGGGGCGAGACCCAGTACTTC
clone size: many; J gene: TRBJ2-3; V gene: TRBV10-3; D gene: TRBD2; CDR3 protein: CATGTSGGALADTQYF; CDR3 DNA: TGTGCCACAGGGACTAGCGGGGGGGCCTTGGCAGATACGCAGTATTTT
clone size: once; J gene: TRBJ1-1; V gene: TRBV10-3; D gene: TRBD1; CDR3 protein: CAISVDRGVNTEAFF; CDR3 DNA: TGTGCCATCAGTGTTGACAGGGGCGTGAACACTGAAGCTTTCTTT
clone size: -; J gene: TRBJ2-2; V gene: TRBV29-1; D gene: -; CDR3 protein: CSRDWGANTGELFF; CDR3 DNA: TGCAGCCGGGACTGGGGCGCGAACACCGGGGAGCTGTTTTTT
clone size: -; J gene: TRBJ1-3; V gene: TRBV9; D gene: -; CDR3 protein: CASSVRAGNTIYF; CDR3 DNA: TGTGCCAGCAGCGTTCGGGCTGGAAACACCATATATTTT
clone size: -; J gene: TRBJ1-2; V gene: TRBV5-4; D gene: -; CDR3 protein: CASSLEAGGYTF; CDR3 DNA: TGTGCCAGCAGCTTGGAGGCCGGGGGCTACACCTTC
clone size: -; J gene: TRBJ1-3; V gene: TRBV27; D gene: -; CDR3 protein: CASSLSPRGNTIYF; CDR3 DNA: TGTGCCAGCAGTTTATCTCCGAGGGGAAACACCATATATTTT
clone size: -; J gene: TRBJ1-6; V gene: TRBV13; D gene: -; CDR3 protein: CASSPGQSDSPLHF; CDR3 DNA: TGTGCCAGCAGCCCTGGACAGAGCGATTCACCCCTCCACTTT
clone size: -; J gene: TRBJ1-5; V gene: TRBV27; D gene: TRBD1; CDR3 protein: CASSPDRGNQPQHF; CDR3 DNA: TGTGCCAGCAGTCCGGACAGGGGGAATCAGCCCCAGCATTTT
clone size: -; J gene: TRBJ2-7; V gene: TRBV27; D gene: -; CDR3 protein: CASSLEWGGAYEQYF; CDR3 DNA: TGTGCCAGCAGTTTAGAGTGGGGGGGCGCGTACGAGCAGTACTTC
clone size: -; J gene: TRBJ2-3; V gene: TRBV28; D gene: TRBD1; CDR3 protein: CASSSPRQGAGASTQYF; CDR3 DNA: TGTGCCAGCAGTTCACCGCGACAGGGGGCCGGGGCGAGTACGCAGTATTTT
clone size: -; J gene: TRBJ1-2; V gene: TRBV14; D gene: -; CDR3 protein: CASSQARVYGYTF; CDR3 DNA: TGTGCCAGCAGCCAAGCCAGGGTTTATGGCTACACCTTC
clone size: -; J gene: TRBJ2-5; V gene: TRBV7-8; D gene: -; CDR3 protein: CASSLWQETQYF; CDR3 DNA: TGTGCCAGCAGCTTATGGCAGGAGACCCAGTACTTC
clone size: -; J gene: TRBJ2-7; V gene: TRBV7-9; D gene: -; CDR3 protein: CASSFSGIFHEQYF; CDR3 DNA: TGTGCCAGCAGCTTTTCCGGGATTTTCCACGAGCAGTACTTC
clone size: -; J gene: TRBJ2-2; V gene: TRBV2; D gene: TRBD1; CDR3 protein: CASSDDRGRNTGELFF; CDR3 DNA: TGTGCCAGCAGTGACGACAGGGGGCGTAACACCGGGGAGCTGTTTTTT
clone size: -; J gene: TRBJ2-5; V gene: TRBV5-5; D gene: -; CDR3 protein: CASSPPRRQETQYF; CDR3 DNA: TGTGCCAGCAGCCCCCCCAGGCGCCAAGAGACCCAGTACTTC
clone size: -; J gene: TRBJ1-2; V gene: TRBV28; D gene: TRBD1; CDR3 protein: CASKPPGQGSNYGYTF; CDR3 DNA: TGTGCCAGCAAACCCCCCGGACAGGGGTCTAACTATGGCTACACCTTC